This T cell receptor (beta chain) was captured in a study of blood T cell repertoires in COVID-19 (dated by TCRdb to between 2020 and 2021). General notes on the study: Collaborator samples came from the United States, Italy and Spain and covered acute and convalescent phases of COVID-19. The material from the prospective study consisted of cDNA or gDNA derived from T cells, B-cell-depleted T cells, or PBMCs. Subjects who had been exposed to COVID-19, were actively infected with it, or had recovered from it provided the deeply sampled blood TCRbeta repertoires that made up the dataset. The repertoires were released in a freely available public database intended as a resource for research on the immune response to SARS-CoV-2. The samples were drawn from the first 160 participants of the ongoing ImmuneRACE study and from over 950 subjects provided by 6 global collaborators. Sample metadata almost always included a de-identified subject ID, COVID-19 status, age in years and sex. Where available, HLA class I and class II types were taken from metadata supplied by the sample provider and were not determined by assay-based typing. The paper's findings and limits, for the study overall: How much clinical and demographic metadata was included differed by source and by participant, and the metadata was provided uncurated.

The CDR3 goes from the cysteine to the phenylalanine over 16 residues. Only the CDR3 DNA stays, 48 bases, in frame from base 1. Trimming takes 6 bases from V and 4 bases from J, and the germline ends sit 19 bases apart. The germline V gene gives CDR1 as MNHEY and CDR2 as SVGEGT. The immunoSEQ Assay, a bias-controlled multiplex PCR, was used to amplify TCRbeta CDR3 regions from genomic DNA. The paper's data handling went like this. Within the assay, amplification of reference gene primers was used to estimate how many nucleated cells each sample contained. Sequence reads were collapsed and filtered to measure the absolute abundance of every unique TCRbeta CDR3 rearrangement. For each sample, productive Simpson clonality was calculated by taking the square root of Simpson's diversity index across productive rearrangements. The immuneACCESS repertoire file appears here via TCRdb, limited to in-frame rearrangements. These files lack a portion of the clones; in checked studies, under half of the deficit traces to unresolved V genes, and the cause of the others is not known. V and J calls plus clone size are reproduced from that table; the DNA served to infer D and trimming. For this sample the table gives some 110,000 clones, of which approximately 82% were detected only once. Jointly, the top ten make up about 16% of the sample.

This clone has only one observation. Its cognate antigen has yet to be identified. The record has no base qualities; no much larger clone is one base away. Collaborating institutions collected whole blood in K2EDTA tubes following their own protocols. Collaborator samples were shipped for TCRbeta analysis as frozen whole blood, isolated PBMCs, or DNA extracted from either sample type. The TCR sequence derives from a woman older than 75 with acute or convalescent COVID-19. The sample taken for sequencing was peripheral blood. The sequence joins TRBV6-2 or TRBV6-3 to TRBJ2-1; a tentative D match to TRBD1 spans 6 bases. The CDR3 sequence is CASSQTDLRGYNEQFF. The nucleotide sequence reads TGTGCCAGCAGCCAGACAGATTTGAGGGGGTACAATGAGCAGTTCTTC.